A single sample is the source of the 26 T cell receptor beta chains below, sequenced in a study of early T cells in non-severe SARS-CoV-2 infection (dated by TCRdb to the early 2020s). The library was produced with 5' RACE. The sequencer listed for this sample is NextSeq 500. Clones were called with MiXCR by TCRdb after fastp trimmed the public reads at Q25, and only in-frame beta chains were retained. Merged by CDR3 protein, the rows form single entries marked with the most common genes and DNA. This sample holds around 70,000 distinct CDR3 sequences; over 9% were observed only once. The ten top clones hold around 1.7% of the sample. The sequenced material came from whole blood. The receptors shown here come from an adult who was a healthcare worker with PCR-confirmed SARS-CoV-2 infection or an uninfected control (not recorded which).

The chain joins TRBV20-1 to TRBJ2-4; 9 positions agree with TRBD2. This CDR3 contains 14 residues. From germline, CDR1 is DFQATT and CDR2 SNEGSKA (reference sequence). V gave up 0 bases and J gave up 7 bases; unmatched junction bases: 4. CDR3 sequence reads: CSARDPSGGNIQYF. Written as DNA, the CDR3 is TGCAGTGCTAGAGATCCCAGCGGGGGGAACATTCAGTACTTC.

This clonotype turned up a few times. The J gene is TRBJ1-1, the V gene TRBV7-2; 9 positions agree with TRBD1. Germline V gene data show CDR1 as SGHTA and CDR2 as FQGNSA. This CDR3 comprises 16 residues. J was trimmed by 7 bases and V by 5 bases; bases with no gene match: 14. CDR3 sequence: CASSMHPGQGSGEAFF. The CDR3 nucleotides read TGTGCCAGCAGCATGCACCCGGGACAGGGTTCGGGTGAAGCTTTCTTT.

Only a few counts were recorded for this clonotype. The rearrangement joins TRBV7-2 to TRBJ2-3, with TRBD2 identical over 13 bases. Germline V gene data show CDR1 as SGHTA and CDR2 as FQGNSA. Germline trimming cut 5 bases from V and 2 bases from J; bases unmatched to any gene: 4. This CDR3 is built from 16 residues. The CDR3 here is CASSPGLAGDTDTQYF. Written as DNA, the CDR3 is TGTGCCAGCAGCCCAGGACTAGCGGGGGACACAGATACGCAGTATTTT.

This rearrangement joins TRBV9 to TRBJ2-1; TRBD2 aligns across 11 bases. Germline V gene sequence: CDR1 SGDLS, CDR2 YYNGEE. J was trimmed by 1 base and V by 3 bases; bases with no gene match: 6. The CDR3 sequence is 17 residues long. The CDR3 protein is CASSARSGGASYNEQFF. DNA for the CDR3: TGTGCCAGCAGCGCCCGTAGCGGGGGGGCGTCCTACAATGAGCAGTTCTTC.

This clonotype was counted at least ten times. At one end, the junction sequence differs from germline, possibly due to a read error. The J gene is TRBJ2-7, the V gene TRBV14; 8 bases match TRBD1. The CDR3 totals 16 residues. Germline V gene lookup returns CDR1 SGHDN and CDR2 FVKESK. CDR3 amino acids: CASSQPGQDSSYEQYF. The CDR3 DNA is TGTGCCAGCAGCCAACCGGGACAGGATAGCTCCTACGAGCAGTACTTT.

V is TRBV6-1 and J is TRBJ2-2; D remains ambiguous. Trimming stripped 6 bases from V and 4 bases from J, with 15 bases between. Germline-derived CDR1 and CDR2 are MNHNS and SASEGT. The CDR3 is 15 amino acids. CDR3 DNA sequence: TGTGCCAGCAGAGTTATTGACCCGGGCACCGGGGAGCTGTTTTTT. Its translation: CASRVIDPGTGELFF.

This clonotype was recorded at least ten times. J is TRBJ2-3 and V is TRBV20-1; 11 bases align to TRBD2. V lost 6 bases to trimming and J lost 1 base; unmatched junction nucleotides: 6. CDR3 size: 15 residues. In germline, CDR1 is DFQATT, CDR2 SNEGSKA (reference sequence). CDR3 residues: CSAPTSGVRTDTQYF. CDR3 DNA sequence: TGCAGTGCCCCGACTAGCGGGGTCCGCACAGATACGCAGTATTTT.

This clonotype showed up many times. V gene TRBV6-2 or TRBV6-3 combines with J gene TRBJ2-5; 11 bases line up with TRBD2. J gave up 3 bases and V 6 bases, and 6 bases lay outside the gene matches. This CDR3 comprises 15 residues. Per the germline V gene, CDR1 is MNHEY and CDR2 is SVGEGT. CDR3 protein: CASRRGLAEKETQYF. The CDR3 DNA is TGTGCCAGCAGGCGGGGACTAGCGGAAAAAGAGACCCAGTACTTC.

In its sample, this clonotype ranks as medium-sized. The J gene is TRBJ2-5, the V gene TRBV3-1; D possibly corresponds to TRBD1 (5 bases). The CDR3 is 15 residues long. V gave up 4 bases and J gave up 5 bases, with 17 bases separating them. Germline assignment: CDR1 LGHDT and CDR2 YNNKEL (reference sequence). CDR3 sequence: CASSPDISPRETQYF. In DNA form, the CDR3 reads TGTGCCAGCAGCCCGGACATCTCCCCGAGGGAGACCCAGTACTTC.

The chain employs TRBV20-1 and TRBJ2-7, with 9 positions matching TRBD1. The CDR3 length is 14 residues. Germline V gene sequence: CDR1 DFQATT, CDR2 SNEGSKA (reference sequence). V was pared by 5 bases and J by 3 bases, with 8 bases of the junction left unmatched. The CDR3, as DNA: TGCAGTGCTTCGGGACAGGGTTTACTCTACGAGCAGTACTTC. This gives the protein CSASGQGLLYEQYF.

The chain recombines TRBV7-9 with TRBJ1-6; no clear D gene. The CDR3 consists of 17 residues. Trimming took 5 bases from V and 6 from J, leaving 20 bases between them. Germline CDR1 is SEHNR and CDR2 is FQNEAQ (reference sequence). The CDR3 nucleotides are TGTGCCAGCAGCCCATTAACCGGGCCGCCCTCTAATTCACCCCTCCACTTT. Its translation is CASSPLTGPPSNSPLHF.

The chain recombines TRBV7-8 with TRBJ2-5; D is perhaps TRBD1 (6 bases). V lost 5 bases to trimming and J lost 2 bases, with 18 bases between them. The CDR3 has 16 residues. CDR1 SGHVS and CDR2 FQNEAQ come from the germline V gene. CDR3 sequence reads: CASSITGPRSQETQYF. The DNA of the CDR3 is TGTGCCAGCAGCATTACAGGGCCCCGCTCTCAAGAGACCCAGTACTTC.

This clonotype was picked up many times. The rearrangement links TRBV7-9 to TRBJ2-1, with a weak D call TRBD1 (6 bases). CDR3 size: 15 residues. CDR1 is SEHNR and CDR2 is FQNEAQ in the germline V gene (reference sequence). V was trimmed by 2 bases and J by 4 bases, leaving 12 bases between them. Here the CDR3 reads CASSLSDSSYNEQFF. The CDR3 region has the DNA TGTGCCAGCAGCTTATCGGACAGCTCTTACAATGAGCAGTTCTTC.

For this clonotype: The junction departs from the called germline gene at one end, perhaps through a read error. V and J are TRBV2 and TRBJ2-5; no clear D gene. Germline CDR1 and CDR2: SNHLY and FYNNEI. The CDR3 has 12 residues. CDR3 in amino acids: CVSQPYQETQYF. The CDR3 DNA sequence: TGTGTCAGCCAGCCTTACCAAGAGACCCAGTACTTC. The full variable domain, its missing parts supplied by reference TRBV2 and TRBJ2-5, is EPEVTQTPSHQVTQMGQEVILRCVPISNHLYFYWYRQILGQKVEFLVSFYNNEISEKSEIFDDQFSVERPDGSNFTLKIRSTKLEDSAMYFCVSQPYQETQYFGPGTRLLVL.

This clonotype has at least ten counts. The chain recombines TRBV5-6 with TRBJ2-1; D is possibly TRBD1 (5 bases). Trimming cost V 4 bases and J 0 bases, with 17 bases left between them. The CDR3 is made up of 17 amino acids. Germline V CDR1 and CDR2: SGHDT, YYEEEE. CDR3 region: CASSPGRADGSYNEQFF. Written as DNA, the CDR3 is TGTGCCAGCAGCCCCGGCAGGGCGGATGGCTCCTACAATGAGCAGTTCTTC.

This clonotype has a handful of counts. The V call is TRBV6-2 or TRBV6-3, the J call TRBJ2-5; 9 nucleotides align to TRBD1. CDR1 MNHEY and CDR2 SVGEGT come from the germline V gene. This CDR3 has 16 residues. Trimming removed 6 bases from V and 3 bases from J; junction bases left unmatched: 11. The CDR3 is CASRPYGGQGKETQYF. CDR3 DNA sequence: TGTGCCAGCAGACCCTACGGGGGACAGGGTAAAGAGACCCAGTACTTC.

The chain has TRBV19 and TRBJ1-5, with a weak D call TRBD1 (6 bases). This CDR3 has 13 residues. CDR1 and CDR2 from the germline V gene are LNHDA and SQIVND (reference sequence). Trimming shortened V by 5 bases and J by 6 bases, and 11 bases separated the two germline ends. The chain's CDR3 is CASSDQGRQPQHF. The CDR3 DNA is TGTGCCAGTAGTGATCAGGGGCGTCAGCCCCAGCATTTT.

This clonotype was counted a few times. The chain combines TRBV14 with TRBJ2-1; 11 nucleotides agree with TRBD1. The CDR3 consists of 16 residues. J was trimmed by 10 bases and V by 3 bases; bases with no gene match: 11. Germline lookup yields CDR1 SGHDN and CDR2 FVKESK. This chain's CDR3 is CASSHWTGGRGYEQFF. The CDR3, as DNA: TGTGCCAGCAGCCACTGGACAGGGGGCCGAGGATACGAGCAGTTCTTC.

There are many counts of this clonotype. The CDR3 coding sequence is TGTGCCAGCTCACCTGGGCAGGGGGGGAACACTGAAGCTTTCTTT. This encodes CASSPGQGGNTEAFF. The V and J genes are TRBV18 and TRBJ1-1; 7 positions match TRBD1. The ends lost 3 bases at V and 1 base at J; junction bases unmatched: 5. CDR1 KGHSH and CDR2 LQKENI come from the germline V gene. The CDR3 has 15 amino acids.

At least ten counts were recorded for this clonotype. V is TRBV11-2 and J is TRBJ2-1; TRBD1 or TRBD2 may be the D gene (6 bases each). This CDR3 is built from 14 residues. Germline CDR1 is SGHAT and CDR2 is FQNNGV. Between the trimmed V and J ends, which lost 5 bases and 2 bases, there was a span of 10 bases. CDR3 residues: CASSAGQTYNEQFF. CDR3 DNA sequence: TGTGCCAGCAGCGCGGGACAAACCTACAATGAGCAGTTCTTC.

The chain has TRBV9 and TRBJ2-5, with D possibly being TRBD2 (6 bases). With 0 bases removed from V and 2 bases from J, the gap between germline ends came to 8 bases. CDR3 length: 14 amino acids. The germline V gene encodes CDR1 SGDLS and CDR2 YYNGEE. This chain's CDR3 is CASSVAGEQETQYF. As DNA, the CDR3 is TGTGCCAGCAGCGTAGCGGGGGAACAAGAGACCCAGTACTTC.

The chain is built from TRBV6-1 and TRBJ2-3; 7 bases line up with TRBD1. The V gene end was trimmed by 0 bases and the J gene end by 0 bases; junction bases not matched to a gene: 15. The CDR3 contains 20 residues. Germline CDR1 is MNHNS and CDR2 is SASEGT. The CDR3 bases are TGTGCCAGCAGTGAAGCTATTGAGACAGGGTTTCGTCTAAGCACAGATACGCAGTATTTT. Protein sequence: CASSEAIETGFRLSTDTQYF.

V usage is TRBV2 and J usage is TRBJ2-7; D is ambiguous. Germline V lookup: CDR1 SNHLY, CDR2 FYNNEI. Trimming shortened V by 7 bases and J by 5 bases, and 18 bases separated the two germline ends. The length of the CDR3 is 14 residues. DNA of the CDR3: TGTGCCAGCATCTCCCGTCGGCAGGACCACGAGCAGTACTTC. Translated: CASISRRQDHEQYF.

This chain connects TRBV12-3 or TRBV12-4 to TRBJ1-5; D possibly corresponds to TRBD1 (6 bases). CDR3 length equals 17 residues. The germline V and J ends were trimmed by 1 base and 0 bases, with 13 bases remaining between them. The CDR3 reads CASSLGSTGASNQPQHF. The CDR3 nucleotides are TGTGCCAGCAGTTTAGGTTCAACGGGGGCTAGCAATCAGCCCCAGCATTTT.

This clonotype occurred a few times. This chain links TRBV4-3 with TRBJ1-6; D uncertain. This CDR3 has 17 residues. CDR1 is LGHNA, CDR2 YSLEER, per germline. With 0 bases removed from V and 0 bases from J, the gap between germline ends came to 9 bases. CDR3 loop: CASSQDGGRSYNSPLHF. CDR3 sequence (DNA): TGCGCCAGCAGCCAAGATGGTGGGCGCTCCTATAATTCACCCCTCCACTTT.

This clonotype was detected many times. This chain joins TRBV7-9 and TRBJ2-6; D not resolved. There are 17 residues in the CDR3. CDR1 and CDR2 (germline): SEHNR, FQNEAQ (reference sequence). V shed 0 bases and J shed 0 bases, with 9 bases lying between them. The CDR3 nucleotides read TGTGCCAGCAGCTTAGCCCTTAAAAACTCTGGGGCCAACGTCCTGACTTTC. Translation: CASSLALKNSGANVLTF. The whole variable domain, remainder taken from reference TRBV7-9 and TRBJ2-6, is DTGVSQNPRHKITKRGQNVTFRCDPISEHNRLYWYRQTLGQGPEFLTYFQNEAQLEKSRLLSDRFSAERPKGSFSTLEIQRTEQGDSAMYLCASSLALKNSGANVLTFGAGSRLTVL.